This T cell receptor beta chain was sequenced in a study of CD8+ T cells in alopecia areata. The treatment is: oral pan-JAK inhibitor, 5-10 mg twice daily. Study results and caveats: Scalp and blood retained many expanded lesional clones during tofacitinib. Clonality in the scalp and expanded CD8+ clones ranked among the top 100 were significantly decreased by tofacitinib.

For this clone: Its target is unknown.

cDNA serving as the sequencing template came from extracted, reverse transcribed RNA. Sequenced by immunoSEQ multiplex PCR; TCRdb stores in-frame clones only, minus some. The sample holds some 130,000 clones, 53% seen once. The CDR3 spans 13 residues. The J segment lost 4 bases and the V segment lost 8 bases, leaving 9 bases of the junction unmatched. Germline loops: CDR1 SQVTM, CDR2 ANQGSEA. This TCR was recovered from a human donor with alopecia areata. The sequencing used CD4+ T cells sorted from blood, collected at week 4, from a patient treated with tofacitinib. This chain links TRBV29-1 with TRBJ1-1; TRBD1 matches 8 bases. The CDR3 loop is CSPNQGAGTEAFF. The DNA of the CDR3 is TGCAGCCCCAACCAGGGGGCGGGCACTGAAGCTTTCTTT. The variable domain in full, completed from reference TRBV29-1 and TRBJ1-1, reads SAVISQKPSRDICQRGTSLTIQCQVDSQVTMMFWYRQQPGQSLTLIATANQGSEATYESGFVIDKFPISRPNLTFSTLTVSNMSPEDSSIYLCSPNQGAGTEAFFGQGTRLTVV.